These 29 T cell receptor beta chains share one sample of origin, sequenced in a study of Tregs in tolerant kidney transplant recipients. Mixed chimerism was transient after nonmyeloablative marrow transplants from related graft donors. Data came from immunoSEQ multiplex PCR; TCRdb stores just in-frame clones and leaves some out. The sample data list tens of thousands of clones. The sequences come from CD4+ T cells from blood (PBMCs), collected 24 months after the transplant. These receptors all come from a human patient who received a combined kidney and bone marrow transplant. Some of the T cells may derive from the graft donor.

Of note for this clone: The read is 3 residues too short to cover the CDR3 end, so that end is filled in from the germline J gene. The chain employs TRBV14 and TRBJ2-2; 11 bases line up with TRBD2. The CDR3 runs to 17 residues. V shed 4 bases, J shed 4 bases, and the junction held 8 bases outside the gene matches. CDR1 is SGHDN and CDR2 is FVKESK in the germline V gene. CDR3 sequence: CASSPSGLAEFTGELFF. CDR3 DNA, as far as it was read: TGTGCCAGCAGCCCCTCGGGACTAGCGGAGTTCACCGGGGAG.

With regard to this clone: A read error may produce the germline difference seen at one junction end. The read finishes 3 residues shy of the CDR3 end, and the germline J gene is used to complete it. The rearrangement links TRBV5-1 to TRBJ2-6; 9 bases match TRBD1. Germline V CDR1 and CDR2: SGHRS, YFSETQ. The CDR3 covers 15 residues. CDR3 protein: CAGSTGGAGANVLTF. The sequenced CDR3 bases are TGCGCCGGCAGCACAGGGGGCGCTGGGGCCAACGTC.

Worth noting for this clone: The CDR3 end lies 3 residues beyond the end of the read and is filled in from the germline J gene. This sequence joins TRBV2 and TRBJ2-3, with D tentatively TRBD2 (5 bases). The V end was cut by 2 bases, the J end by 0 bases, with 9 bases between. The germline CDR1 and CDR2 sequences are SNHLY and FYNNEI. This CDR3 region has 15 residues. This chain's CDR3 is CASSESGPSTDTQYF. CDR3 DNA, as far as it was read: TGTGCCAGCAGTGAAAGCGGACCTAGCACAGATACG.

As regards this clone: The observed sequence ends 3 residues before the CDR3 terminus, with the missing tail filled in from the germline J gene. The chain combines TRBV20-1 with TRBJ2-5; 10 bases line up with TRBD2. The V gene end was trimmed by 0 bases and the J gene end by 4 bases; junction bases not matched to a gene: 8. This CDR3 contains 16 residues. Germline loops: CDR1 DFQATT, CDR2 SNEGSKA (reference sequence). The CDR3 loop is CSARDPWTSGAETQYF. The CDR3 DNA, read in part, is TGCAGTGCTAGAGATCCCTGGACTAGCGGAGCAGAGACC.

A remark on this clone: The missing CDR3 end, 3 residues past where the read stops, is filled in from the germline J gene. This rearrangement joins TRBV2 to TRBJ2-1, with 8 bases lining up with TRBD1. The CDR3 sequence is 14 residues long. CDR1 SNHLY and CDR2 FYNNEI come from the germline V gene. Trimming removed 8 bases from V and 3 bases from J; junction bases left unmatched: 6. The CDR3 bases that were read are TGTGCCAGCCGACAGGGGAGAGACTACAATGAG. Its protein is CASRQGRDYNE. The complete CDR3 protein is CASRQGRDYNEQFF.

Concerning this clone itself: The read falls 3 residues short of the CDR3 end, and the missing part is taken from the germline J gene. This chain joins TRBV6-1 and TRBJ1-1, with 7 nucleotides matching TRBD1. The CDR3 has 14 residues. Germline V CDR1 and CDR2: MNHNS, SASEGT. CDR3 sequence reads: CASSVGTEWSWAFF. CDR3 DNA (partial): TGTGCCAGCAGTGTGGGGACAGAATGGAGCTGG.

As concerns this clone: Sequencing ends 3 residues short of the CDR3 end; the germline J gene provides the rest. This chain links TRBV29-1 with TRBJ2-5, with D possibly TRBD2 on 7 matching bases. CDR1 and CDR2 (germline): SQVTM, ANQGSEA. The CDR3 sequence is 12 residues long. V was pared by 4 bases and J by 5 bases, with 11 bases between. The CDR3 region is CSVVRGLETQYF. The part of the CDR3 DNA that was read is TGCAGCGTTGTGCGGGGGCTTGAGACC.

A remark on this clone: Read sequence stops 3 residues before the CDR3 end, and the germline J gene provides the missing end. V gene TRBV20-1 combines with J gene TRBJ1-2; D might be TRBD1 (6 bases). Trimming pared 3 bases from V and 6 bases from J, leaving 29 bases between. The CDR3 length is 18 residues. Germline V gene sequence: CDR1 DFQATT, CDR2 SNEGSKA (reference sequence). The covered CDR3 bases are TGCAGTGCTAGTTCTCCAGCGCCGACAGGACTTGAGGTCAATGGC. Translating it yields CSASSPAPTGLEVNG. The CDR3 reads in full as CSASSPAPTGLEVNGYTF.

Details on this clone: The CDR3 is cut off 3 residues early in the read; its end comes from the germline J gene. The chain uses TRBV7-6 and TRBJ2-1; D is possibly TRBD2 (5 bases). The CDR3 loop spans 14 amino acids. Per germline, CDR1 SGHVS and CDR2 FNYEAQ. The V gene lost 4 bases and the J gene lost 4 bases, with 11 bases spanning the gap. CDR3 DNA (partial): TGTGCCAGCAGCTCAACTAGGGAATACAATGAG. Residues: CASSSTREYNE. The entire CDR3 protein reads CASSSTREYNEQFF. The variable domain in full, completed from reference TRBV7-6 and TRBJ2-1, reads GAGVSQSPRYKVTKRGQDVALRCDPISGHVSLYWYRQALGQGPEFLTYFNYEAQQDKSGLPNDRFSAERPEGSISTLTIQRTEQRDSAMYRCASSSTREYNEQFFGPGTRLTVL.

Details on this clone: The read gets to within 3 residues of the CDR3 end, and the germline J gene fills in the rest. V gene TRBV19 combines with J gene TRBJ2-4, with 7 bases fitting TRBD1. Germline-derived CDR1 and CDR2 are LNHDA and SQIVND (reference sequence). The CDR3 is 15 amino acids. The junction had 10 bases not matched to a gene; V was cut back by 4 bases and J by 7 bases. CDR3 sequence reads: CASSTQQGFENIQYF. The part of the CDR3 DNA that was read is TGTGCCAGTAGTACACAACAGGGGTTTGAGAACATT.

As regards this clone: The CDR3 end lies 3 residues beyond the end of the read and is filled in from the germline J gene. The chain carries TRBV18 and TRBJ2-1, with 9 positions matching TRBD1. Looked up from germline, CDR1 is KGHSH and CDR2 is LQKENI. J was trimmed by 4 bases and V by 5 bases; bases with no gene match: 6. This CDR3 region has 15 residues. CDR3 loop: CASSLWTGDYNEQFF. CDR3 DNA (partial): TGTGCCAGCTCATTGTGGACAGGGGATTACAATGAG. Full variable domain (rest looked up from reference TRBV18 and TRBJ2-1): NAGVMQNPRHLVRRRGQEARLRCSPMKGHSHVYWYRQLPEEGLKFMVYLQKENIIDESGMPKERFSAEFPKEGPSILRIQQVVRGDSAAYFCASSLWTGDYNEQFFGPGTRLTVL.

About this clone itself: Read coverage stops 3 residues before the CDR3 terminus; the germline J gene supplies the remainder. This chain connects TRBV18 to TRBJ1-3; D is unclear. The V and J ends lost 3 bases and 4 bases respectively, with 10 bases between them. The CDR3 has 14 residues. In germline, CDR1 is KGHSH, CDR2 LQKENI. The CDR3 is CASSPGLKGNTIYF. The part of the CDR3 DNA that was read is TGTGCCAGCTCACCTGGGCTGAAGGGAAACACC.

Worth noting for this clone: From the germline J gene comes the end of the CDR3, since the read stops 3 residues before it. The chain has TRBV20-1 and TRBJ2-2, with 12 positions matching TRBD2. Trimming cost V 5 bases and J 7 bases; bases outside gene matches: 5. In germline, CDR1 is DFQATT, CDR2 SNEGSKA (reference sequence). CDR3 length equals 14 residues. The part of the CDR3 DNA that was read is TGCAGTGCTCGCAGACTAGCGGGAGTCGGGGAG. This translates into CSARRLAGVGE. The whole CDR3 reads CSARRLAGVGELFF.

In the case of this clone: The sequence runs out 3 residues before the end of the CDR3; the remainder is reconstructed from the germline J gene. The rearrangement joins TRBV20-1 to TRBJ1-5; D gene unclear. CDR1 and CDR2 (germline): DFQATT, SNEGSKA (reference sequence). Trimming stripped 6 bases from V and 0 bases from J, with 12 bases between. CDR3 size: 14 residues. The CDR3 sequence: CSAPRRNSNQPQHF. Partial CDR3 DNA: TGCAGTGCCCCGAGGCGGAATAGCAATCAGCCC.

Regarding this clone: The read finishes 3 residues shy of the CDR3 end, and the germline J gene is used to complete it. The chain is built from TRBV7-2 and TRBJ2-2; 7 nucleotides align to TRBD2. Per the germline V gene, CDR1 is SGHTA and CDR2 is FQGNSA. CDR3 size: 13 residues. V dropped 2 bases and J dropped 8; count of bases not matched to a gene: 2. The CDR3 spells CASSLLAVGELFF. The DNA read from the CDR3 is TGTGCCAGCAGCTTACTAGCGGTGGGGGAG.

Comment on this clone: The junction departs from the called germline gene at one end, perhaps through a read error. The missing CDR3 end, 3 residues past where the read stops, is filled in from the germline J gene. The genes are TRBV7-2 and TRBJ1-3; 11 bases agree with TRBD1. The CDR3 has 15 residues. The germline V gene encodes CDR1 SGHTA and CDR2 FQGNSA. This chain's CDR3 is CANSHGTGGGNTIYF. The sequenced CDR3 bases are TGTGCCAACAGCCACGGGACAGGGGGAGGAAACACC.

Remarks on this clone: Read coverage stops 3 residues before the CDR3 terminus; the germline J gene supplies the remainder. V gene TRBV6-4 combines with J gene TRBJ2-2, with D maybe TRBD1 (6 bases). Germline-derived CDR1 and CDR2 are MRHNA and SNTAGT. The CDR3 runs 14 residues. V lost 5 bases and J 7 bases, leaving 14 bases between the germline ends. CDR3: CASSQGREVGELFF. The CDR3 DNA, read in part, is TGTGCCAGCAGTCAGGGGAGAGAAGTCGGGGAG.

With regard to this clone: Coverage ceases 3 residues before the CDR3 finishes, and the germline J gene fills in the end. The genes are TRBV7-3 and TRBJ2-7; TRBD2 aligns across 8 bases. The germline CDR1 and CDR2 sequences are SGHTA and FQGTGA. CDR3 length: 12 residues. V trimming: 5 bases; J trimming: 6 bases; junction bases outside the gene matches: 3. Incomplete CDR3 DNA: TGTGCCAGCAGCCTTAGCGGGATCGAG. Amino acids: CASSLSGIE. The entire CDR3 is CASSLSGIEQYF.

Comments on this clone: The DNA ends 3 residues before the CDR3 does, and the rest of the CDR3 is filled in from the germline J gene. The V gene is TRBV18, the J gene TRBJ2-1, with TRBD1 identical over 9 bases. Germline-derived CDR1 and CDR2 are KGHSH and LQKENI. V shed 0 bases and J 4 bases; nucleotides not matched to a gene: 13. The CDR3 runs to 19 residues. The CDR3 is CASSPPIVGRDRVYNEQFF. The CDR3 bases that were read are TGTGCCAGCTCACCACCTATCGTTGGAAGGGACAGGGTATACAATGAG.

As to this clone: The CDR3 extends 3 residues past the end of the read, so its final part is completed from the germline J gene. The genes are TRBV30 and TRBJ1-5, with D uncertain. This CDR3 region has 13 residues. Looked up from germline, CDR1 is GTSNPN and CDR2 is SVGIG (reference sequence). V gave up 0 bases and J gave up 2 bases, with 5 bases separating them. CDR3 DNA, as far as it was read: TGTGCCTGGAGTGTAGCGCGCAATCAGCCC. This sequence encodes CAWSVARNQP. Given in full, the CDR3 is CAWSVARNQPQHF.

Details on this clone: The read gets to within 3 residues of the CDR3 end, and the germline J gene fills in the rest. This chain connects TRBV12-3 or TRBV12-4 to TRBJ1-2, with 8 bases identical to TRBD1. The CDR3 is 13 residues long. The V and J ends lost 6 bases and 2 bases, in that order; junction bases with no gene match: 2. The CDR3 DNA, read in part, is TGTGCCAGCAGGCGACAGGGGAACTATGGC. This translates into CASRRQGNYG. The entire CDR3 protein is CASRRQGNYGYTF.

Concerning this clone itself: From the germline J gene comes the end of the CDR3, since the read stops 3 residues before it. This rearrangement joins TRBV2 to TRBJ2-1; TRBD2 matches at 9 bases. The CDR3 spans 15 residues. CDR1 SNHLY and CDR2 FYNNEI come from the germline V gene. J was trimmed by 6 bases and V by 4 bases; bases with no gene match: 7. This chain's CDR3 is CASSVVSSGTNEQFF. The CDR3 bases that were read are TGTGCCAGCAGTGTAGTCTCTAGCGGGACCAATGAG.

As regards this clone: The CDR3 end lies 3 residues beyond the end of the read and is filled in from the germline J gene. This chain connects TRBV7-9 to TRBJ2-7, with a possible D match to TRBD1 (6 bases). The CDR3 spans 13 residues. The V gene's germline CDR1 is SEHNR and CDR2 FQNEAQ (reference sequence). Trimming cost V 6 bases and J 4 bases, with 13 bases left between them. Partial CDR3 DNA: TGTGCCAGCAGGGCCGCAGGGGTTTACGAG. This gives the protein CASRAAGVYE. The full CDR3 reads CASRAAGVYEQYF.

This CDR3 is CASSIAPYSNQPQHF. The sequenced CDR3 bases are TGTGCCAGTAGTATAGCTCCGTATAGCAATCAGCCC. The V gene is TRBV19, the J gene TRBJ1-5, with D uncertain. The observed sequence ends 3 residues before the CDR3 terminus, with the missing tail filled in from the germline J gene. CDR1 and CDR2 from the germline V gene are LNHDA and SQIVND (reference sequence). Trimming shortened V by 1 base and J by 0 bases, and 7 bases separated the two germline ends. This CDR3 has 15 amino acids.

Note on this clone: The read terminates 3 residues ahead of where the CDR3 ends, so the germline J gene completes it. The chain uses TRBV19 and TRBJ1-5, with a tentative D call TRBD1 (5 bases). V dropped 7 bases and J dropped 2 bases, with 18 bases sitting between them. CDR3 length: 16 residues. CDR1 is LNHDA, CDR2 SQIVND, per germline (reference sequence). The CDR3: CASNKAQASGNQPQHF. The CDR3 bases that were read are TGTGCCAGTAATAAGGCACAGGCCTCGGGCAATCAGCCC.

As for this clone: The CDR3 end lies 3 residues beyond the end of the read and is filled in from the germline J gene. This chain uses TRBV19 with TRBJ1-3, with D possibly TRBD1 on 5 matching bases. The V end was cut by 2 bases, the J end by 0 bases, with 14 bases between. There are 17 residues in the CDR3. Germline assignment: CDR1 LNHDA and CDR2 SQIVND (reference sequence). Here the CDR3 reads CASSIQGIAISGNTIYF. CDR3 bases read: TGTGCCAGTAGTATACAGGGAATTGCAATCTCTGGAAACACC.

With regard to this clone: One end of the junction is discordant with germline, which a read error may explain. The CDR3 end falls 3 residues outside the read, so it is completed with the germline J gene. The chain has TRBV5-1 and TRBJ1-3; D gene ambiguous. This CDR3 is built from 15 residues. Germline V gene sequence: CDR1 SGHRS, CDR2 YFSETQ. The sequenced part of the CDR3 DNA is TGCGCCAGCAGTTTGGACCCCGAAGGTGGAAACACC. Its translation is CASSLDPEGGNT. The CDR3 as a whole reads CASSLDPEGGNTIYF.

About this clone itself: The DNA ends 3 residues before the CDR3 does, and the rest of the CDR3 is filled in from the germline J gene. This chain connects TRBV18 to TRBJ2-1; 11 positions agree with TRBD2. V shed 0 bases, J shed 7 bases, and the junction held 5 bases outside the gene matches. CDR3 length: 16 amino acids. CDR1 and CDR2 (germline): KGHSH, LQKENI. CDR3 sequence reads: CASSPPGLAGGNEQFF. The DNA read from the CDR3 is TGTGCCAGCTCACCACCGGGCCTAGCGGGAGGAAATGAG.

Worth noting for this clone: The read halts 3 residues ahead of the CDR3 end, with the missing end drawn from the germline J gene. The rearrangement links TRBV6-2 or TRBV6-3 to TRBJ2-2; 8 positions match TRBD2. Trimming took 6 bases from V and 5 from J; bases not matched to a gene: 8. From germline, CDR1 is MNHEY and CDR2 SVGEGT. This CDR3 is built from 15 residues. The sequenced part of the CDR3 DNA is TGTGCCAGCAGCCCAGCGGGAGTAGTTACCGGGGAG. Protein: CASSPAGVVTGE. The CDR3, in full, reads CASSPAGVVTGELFF.